This T cell receptor (beta chain) is drawn from a study of blood T cells in healthy people across ages. The germline gives CDR1 SGHAT, CDR2 FQNNGV. This CDR3 spans 15 amino acids. V was clipped by 5 bases and J by 6 bases, with 19 bases between them. Every donor provided 9.5 to 10 milliliters of peripheral blood. Total RNA, at least 6 micrograms per sample, was extracted from PBMCs. Alongside a J-beta primer mix, a sample-barcoded 5' primer served in a second PCR lasting about 7 to 12 cycles. Each CDR3 protein is one row after TCRdb ran MiXCR on the 5' RACE reads. The table shows 850,000 to 1,000,000 distinct CDR3 sequences, with just over 50% occurring only once.

The source material was blood. The origin of this receptor is a woman aged 60-75 years in good health. This chain uses TRBV11-2 with TRBJ1-1; TRBD1 might be the D (6 bases). For the CDR3, the DNA is TGTGCCAGCAGCGGAGGGGGACACCCGTCCGCTGAAGCTTTCTTT. Translated: CASSGGGHPSAEAFF.